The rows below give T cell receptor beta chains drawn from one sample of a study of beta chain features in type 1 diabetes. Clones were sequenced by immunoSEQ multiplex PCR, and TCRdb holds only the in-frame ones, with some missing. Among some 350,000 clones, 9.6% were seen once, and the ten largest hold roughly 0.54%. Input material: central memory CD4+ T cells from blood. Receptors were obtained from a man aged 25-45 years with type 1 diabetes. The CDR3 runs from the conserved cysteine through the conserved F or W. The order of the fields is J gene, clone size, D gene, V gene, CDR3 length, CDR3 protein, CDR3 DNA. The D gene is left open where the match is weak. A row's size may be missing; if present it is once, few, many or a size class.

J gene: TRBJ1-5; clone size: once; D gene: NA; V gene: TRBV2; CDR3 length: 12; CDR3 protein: CASKSGDQPQHF; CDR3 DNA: TGTGCCAGCAAGTCAGGGGATCAGCCCCAGCATTTT
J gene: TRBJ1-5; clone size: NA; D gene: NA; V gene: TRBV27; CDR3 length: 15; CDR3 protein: CASSLSRYSNQPQHF; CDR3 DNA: TGTGCCAGCAGTTTATCCAGGTATAGCAATCAGCCCCAGCATTTT
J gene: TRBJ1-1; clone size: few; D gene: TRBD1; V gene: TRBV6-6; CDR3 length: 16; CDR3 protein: CASSYRTGGVNTEAFF; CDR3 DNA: TGTGCCAGCAGTTACAGGACAGGGGGGGTGAACACTGAAGCTTTCTTT
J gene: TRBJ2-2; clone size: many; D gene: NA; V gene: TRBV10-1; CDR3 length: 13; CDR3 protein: CASSDQNTGELFF; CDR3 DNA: TGCGCCAGCAGTGATCAGAACACCGGGGAGCTGTTTTTT
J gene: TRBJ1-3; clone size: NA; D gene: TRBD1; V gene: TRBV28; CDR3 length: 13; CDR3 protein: CAGRGRGGNTIYF; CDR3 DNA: TGTGCCGGCAGGGGGCGAGGGGGGAACACCATATATTTT
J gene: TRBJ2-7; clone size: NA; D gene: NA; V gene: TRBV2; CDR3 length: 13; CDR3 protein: CASSERVEYEQYF; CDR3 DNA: TGTGCCAGCAGTGAGCGAGTGGAATACGAGCAGTACTTC
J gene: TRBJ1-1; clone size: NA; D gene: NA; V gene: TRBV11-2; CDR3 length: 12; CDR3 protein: CASSLAGIEAFF; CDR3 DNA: TGTGCCAGCAGCTTAGCTGGGATTGAAGCTTTCTTT
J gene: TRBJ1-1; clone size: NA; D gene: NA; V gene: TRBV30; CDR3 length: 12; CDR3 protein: CAWRGTATEAFF; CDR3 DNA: TGTGCCTGGAGGGGGACCGCCACTGAAGCTTTCTTT
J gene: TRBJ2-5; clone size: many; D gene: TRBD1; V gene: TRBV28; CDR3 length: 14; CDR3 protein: CASSSQTGAETQYF; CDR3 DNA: TGTGCCAGCAGTTCTCAGACAGGGGCGGAGACCCAGTACTTC
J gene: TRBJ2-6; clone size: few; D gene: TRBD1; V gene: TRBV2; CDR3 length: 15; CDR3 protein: CASGGDRAGANVLTF; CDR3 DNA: TGTGCCAGCGGGGGGGACAGGGCTGGGGCCAACGTCCTGACTTTC
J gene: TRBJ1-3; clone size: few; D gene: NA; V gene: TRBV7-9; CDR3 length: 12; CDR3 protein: CASTNSGNTIYF; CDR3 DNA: TGTGCCAGCACGAACTCTGGAAACACCATATATTTT
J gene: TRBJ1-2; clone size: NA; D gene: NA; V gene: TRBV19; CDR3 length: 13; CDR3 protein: CASSIKVDKGYTF; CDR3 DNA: TGTGCCAGTAGTATAAAAGTGGACAAAGGCTACACCTTC
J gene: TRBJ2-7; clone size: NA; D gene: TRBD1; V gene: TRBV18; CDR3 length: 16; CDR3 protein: CASSPPAGGGRSEQYF; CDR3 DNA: TGTGCCAGCTCACCGCCCGCAGGGGGCGGAAGGTCTGAGCAGTACTTC
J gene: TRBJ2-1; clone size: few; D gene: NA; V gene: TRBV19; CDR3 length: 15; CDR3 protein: CASTEQAHSYNEQFF; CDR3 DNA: TGTGCCAGTACCGAACAGGCCCACTCCTACAATGAGCAGTTCTTC
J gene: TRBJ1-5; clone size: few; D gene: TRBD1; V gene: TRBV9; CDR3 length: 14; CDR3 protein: CASSVGTANQPQHF; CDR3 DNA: TGTGCCAGCAGCGTCGGGACAGCAAATCAGCCCCAGCATTTT